This TCR beta chain stems from a study of T cell repertoires in cytomegalovirus infection. In the study overall: It was the public TCR beta signatures that indicated both CMV infection and matching HLA type.

The sample holds a few counts of this clonotype. Its specificity is unknown. Germline-derived CDR1 and CDR2 are ENHRY and SYGVKD. The V and J ends lost 2 bases and 2 bases, in that order; junction bases with no gene match: 4. This CDR3 is 15 amino acids long. TCRdb used MiXCR to reprocess the reads, holding one entry per CDR3 protein. In the table there are about 920,000 distinct CDR3 sequences, 25% to 40% of which are singletons. The rearrangement joins TRBV10-3 to TRBJ2-7; 9 nucleotides agree with TRBD1. Sequencing used cultured CD8+ T cells from PBMCs, obtained from culture after CMV antigen stimulation. This receptor was identified in a human donor in good health (CMV status not recorded). Some clones in this sample may be carry-over from other donors' samples. CDR3 protein: CAISEPGQGAYEQYV. DNA for the CDR3: TGTGCCATCAGTGAGCCGGGACAGGGAGCCTACGAGCAGTACGTC.